This entry is about one TCR beta chain. Genomic DNA for unsorted samples, which was extracted with the QIAamp DNA Blood Mini kit, came from approximately 90 million PBMCs. This specimen belongs to a study of shared clonotypes between healthy human individuals. In the original analysis: ImmunoSEQ sequences covered only the junction and lacked quality scores; filtering therefore differed. The assay was immunoSEQ multiplex PCR, and TCRdb's table has in-frame clones only and misses some. V, J and clone size reflect that table, while D and trimming were determined from the DNA. The sample lists about 480,000 clones, less than 85% seen once, with about an eighth in the top ten. The trim removed 0 bases at V and 3 bases at J, leaving 13 bases unmatched. CDR1 is LGHNA and CDR2 is YNFKEQ in the germline V gene. This CDR3 spans 20 amino acids.

V usage is TRBV4-2 and J usage is TRBJ2-3; 12 nucleotides line up with TRBD2. The specimen sequenced was PBMCs. The receptor was isolated from a woman aged 40 to 49 in good health. Some clones in this sample may be carry-over from other donors' samples. CDR3 residues: CASSQESRGLAGGPTDTQYF. The CDR3 nucleotides read TGTGCCAGCAGCCAAGAATCCCGAGGGCTAGCGGGAGGGCCGACAGATACGCAGTATTTT.